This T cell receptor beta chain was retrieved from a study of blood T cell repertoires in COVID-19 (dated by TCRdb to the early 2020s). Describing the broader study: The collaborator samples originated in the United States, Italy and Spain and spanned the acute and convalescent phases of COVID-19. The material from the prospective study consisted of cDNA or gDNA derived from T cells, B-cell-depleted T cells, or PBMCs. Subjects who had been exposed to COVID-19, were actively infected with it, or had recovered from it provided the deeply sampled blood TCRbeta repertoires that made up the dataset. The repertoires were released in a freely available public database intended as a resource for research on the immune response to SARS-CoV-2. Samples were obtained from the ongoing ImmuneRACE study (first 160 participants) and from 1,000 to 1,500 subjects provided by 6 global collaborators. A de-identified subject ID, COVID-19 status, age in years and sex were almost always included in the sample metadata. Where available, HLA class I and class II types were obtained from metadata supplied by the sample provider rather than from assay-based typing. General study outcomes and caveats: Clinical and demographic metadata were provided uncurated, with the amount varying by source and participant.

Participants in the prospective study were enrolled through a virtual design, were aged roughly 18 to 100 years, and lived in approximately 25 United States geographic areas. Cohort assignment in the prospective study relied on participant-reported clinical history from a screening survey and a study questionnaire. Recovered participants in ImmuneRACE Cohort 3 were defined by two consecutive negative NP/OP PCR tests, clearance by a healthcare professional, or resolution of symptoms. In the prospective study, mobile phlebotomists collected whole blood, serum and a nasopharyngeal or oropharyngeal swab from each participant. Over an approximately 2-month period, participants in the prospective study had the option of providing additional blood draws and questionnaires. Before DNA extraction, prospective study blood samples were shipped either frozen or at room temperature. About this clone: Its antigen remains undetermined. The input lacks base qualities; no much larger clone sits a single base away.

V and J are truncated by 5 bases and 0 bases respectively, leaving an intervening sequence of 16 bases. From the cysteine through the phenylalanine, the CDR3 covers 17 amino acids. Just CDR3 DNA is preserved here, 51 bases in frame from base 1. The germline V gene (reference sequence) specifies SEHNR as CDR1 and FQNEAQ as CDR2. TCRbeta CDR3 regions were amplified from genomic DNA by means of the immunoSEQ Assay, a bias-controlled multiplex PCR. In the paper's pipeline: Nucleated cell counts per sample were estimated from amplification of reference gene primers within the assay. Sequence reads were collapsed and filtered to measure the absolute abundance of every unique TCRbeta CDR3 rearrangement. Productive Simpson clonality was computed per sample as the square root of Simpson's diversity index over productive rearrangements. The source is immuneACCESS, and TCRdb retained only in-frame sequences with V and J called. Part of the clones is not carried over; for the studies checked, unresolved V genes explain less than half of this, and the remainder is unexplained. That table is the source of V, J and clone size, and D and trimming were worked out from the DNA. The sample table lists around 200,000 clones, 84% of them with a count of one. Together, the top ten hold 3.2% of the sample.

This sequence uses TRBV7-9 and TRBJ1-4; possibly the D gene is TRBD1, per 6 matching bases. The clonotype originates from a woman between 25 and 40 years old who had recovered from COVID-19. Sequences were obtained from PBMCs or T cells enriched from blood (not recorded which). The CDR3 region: CASSPPRQVATNEKLFF. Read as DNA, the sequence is TGTGCCAGCAGCCCCCCCCGACAGGTTGCAACTAATGAAAAACTGTTTTTT.